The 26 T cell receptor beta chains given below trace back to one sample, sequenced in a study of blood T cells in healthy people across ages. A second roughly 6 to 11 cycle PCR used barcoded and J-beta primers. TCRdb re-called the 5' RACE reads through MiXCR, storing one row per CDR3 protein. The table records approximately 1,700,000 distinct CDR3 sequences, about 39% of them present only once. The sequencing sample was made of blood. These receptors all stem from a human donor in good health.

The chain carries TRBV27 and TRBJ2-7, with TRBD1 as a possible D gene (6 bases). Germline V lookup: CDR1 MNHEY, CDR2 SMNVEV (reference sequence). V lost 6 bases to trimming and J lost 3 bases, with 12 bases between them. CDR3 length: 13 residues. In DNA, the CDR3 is TGTGCCAGCAGCCCAGGGGCCTTCTACGAGCAGTACTTC. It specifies CASSPGAFYEQYF.

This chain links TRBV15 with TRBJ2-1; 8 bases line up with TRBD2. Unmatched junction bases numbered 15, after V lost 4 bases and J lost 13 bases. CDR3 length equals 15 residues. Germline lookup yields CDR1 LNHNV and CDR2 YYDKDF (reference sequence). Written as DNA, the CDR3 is TGTGCCACCAGCAAGAGAAACGCGGGGGGAGAGACCCAGTTCTTC. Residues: CATSKRNAGGETQFF.

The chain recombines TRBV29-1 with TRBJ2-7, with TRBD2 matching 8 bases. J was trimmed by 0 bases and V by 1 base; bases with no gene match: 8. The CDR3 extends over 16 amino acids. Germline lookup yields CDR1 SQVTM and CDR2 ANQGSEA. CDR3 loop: CSVEGPAGTSSYEQYF. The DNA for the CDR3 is TGCAGCGTTGAAGGTCCCGCCGGGACTAGCTCCTACGAGCAGTACTTC.

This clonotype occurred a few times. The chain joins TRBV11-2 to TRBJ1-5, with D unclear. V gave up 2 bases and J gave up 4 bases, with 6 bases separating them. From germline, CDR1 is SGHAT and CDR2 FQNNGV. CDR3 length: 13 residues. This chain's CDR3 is CASSLMVNQPQHF. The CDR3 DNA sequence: TGTGCCAGCAGCTTAATGGTTAATCAGCCCCAGCATTTT.

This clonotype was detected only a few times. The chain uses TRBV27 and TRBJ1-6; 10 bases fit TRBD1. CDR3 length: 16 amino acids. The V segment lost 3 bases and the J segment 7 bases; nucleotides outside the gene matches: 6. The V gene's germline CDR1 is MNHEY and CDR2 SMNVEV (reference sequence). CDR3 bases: TGTGCCAGCAGTTTGGGACAGGGGTTAGAGAATTCACCCCTCCACTTT. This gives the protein CASSLGQGLENSPLHF.

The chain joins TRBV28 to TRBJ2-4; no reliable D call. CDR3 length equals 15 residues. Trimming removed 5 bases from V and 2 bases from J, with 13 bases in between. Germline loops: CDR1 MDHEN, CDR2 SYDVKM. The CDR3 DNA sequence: TGTGCCAGCAGTCCCCATCAGTGGTCCAAAAACATTCAGTACTTC. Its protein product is CASSPHQWSKNIQYF. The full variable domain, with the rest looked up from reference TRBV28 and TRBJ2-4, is DVKVTQSSRYLVKRTGEKVFLECVQDMDHENMFWYRQDPGLGLRLIYFSYDVKMKEKGDIPEGYSVSREKKERFSLILESASTNQTSMYLCASSPHQWSKNIQYFGAGTRLSVL.

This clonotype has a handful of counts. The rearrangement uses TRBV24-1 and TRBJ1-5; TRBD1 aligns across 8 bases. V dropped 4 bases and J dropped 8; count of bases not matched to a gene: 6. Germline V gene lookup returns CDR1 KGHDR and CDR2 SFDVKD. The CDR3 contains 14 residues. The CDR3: CATSEGQGSEPQHF. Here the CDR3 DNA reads TGTGCCACCAGTGAAGGACAGGGTTCTGAGCCCCAGCATTTT.

The CDR3 region has the DNA TGTGCCAGCAGCGTAAGACTAGCGGGGCTACCAGATACGCAGTATTTT. Its translation is CASSVRLAGLPDTQYF. The rearrangement joins TRBV7-2 to TRBJ2-3; 11 positions match TRBD2. The germline V gene has CDR1 SGHTA and CDR2 FQGNSA. Losses at the gene ends were 5 bases for V and 4 bases for J; bases not matched to a gene: 8. CDR3 size: 16 residues. Drawing the rest from reference TRBV7-2 and TRBJ2-3, the complete variable domain is GAGVSQSPSNKVTEKGKDVELRCDPISGHTALYWYRQSLGQGLEFLIYFQGNSAPDKSGLPSDRFSAERTGGSVSTLTIQRTQQEDSAVYLCASSVRLAGLPDTQYFGPGTRLTVL.

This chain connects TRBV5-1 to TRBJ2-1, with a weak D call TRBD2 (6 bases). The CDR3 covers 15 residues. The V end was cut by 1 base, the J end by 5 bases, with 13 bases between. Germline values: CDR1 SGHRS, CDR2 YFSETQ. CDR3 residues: CASSLTPGGNNEQFF. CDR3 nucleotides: TGCGCCAGCAGCTTGACCCCCGGGGGTAACAATGAGCAGTTCTTC.

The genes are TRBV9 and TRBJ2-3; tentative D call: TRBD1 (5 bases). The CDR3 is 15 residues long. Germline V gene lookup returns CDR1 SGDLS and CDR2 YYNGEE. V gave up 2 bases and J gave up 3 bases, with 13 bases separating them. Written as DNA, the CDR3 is TGTGCCAGCAGCGTGACATCCAGGGTAACAGATACGCAGTATTTT. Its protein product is CASSVTSRVTDTQYF.

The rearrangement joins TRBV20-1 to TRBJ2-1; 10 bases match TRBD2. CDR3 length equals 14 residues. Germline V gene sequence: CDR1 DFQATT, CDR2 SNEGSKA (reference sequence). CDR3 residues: CSALLAGRNNEQFF. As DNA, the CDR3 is TGCAGCGCTTTACTAGCGGGGAGAAACAATGAGCAGTTCTTC.

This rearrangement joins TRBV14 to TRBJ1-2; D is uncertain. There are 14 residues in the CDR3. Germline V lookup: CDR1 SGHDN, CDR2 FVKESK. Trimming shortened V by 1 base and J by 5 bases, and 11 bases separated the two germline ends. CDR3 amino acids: CASSQVTASYGYTF. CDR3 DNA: TGTGCCAGCAGCCAAGTTACTGCTTCATATGGCTACACCTTC.

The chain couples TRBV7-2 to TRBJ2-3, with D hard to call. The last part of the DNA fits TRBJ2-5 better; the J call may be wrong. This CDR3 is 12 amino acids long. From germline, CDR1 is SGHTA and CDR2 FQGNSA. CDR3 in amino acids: CASSLGRATQYF. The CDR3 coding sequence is TGTGCCAGCAGCTTGGGAAGGGCAACCCAGTACTTC.

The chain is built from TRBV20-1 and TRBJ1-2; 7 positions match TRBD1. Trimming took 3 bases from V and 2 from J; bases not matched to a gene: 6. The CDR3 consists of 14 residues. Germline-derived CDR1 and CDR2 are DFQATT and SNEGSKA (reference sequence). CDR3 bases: TGCAGTGCTAGGCCCGGGACAGTCAACTATGGCTACACCTTC. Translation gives CSARPGTVNYGYTF.

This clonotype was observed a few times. CDR3 sequence: CASRGLSNEQFF. As DNA, the CDR3 is TGTGCCAGCAGGGGACTGTCCAATGAGCAGTTCTTC. This chain connects TRBV6-2 or TRBV6-3 to TRBJ2-1; weak D call: TRBD2 (6 bases). Germline-derived CDR1 and CDR2 are MNHEY and SVGEGT. This CDR3 contains 12 residues. Trimming removed 6 bases from V and 6 bases from J, with 9 bases in between.

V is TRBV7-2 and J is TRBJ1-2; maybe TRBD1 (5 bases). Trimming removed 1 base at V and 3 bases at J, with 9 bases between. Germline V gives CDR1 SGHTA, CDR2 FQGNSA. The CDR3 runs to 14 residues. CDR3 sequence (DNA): TGTGCCAGCAGCTTAGTGGGGGTACACTATGGCTACACCTTC. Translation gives CASSLVGVHYGYTF.

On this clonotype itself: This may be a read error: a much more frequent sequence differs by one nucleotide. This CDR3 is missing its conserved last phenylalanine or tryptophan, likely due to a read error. CDR3 sequence reads: CASSQVAGRIGEKLFS. CDR3 DNA sequence: TGCGCCAGCAGCCAAGTGGCAGGGCGGATAGGAGAAAAACTGTTTTCT. The rearrangement links TRBV4-1 to TRBJ1-4; D possibly corresponds to TRBD1 (5 bases). V was trimmed by 1 base and J by 8 bases, leaving 17 bases between them. Germline CDR1 reads MGHRA; CDR2 reads YSYEKL. The CDR3 sequence is 16 residues long.

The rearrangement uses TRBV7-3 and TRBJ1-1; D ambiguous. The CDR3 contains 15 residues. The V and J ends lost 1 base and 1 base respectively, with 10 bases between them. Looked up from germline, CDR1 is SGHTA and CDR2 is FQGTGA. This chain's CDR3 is CASSLIRVPNTEAFF. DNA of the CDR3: TGTGCCAGCAGCTTAATCCGAGTCCCGAACACTGAAGCTTTCTTT. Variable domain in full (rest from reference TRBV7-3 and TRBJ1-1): GAGVSQTPSNKVTEKGKYVELRCDPISGHTALYWYRQSLGQGPEFLIYFQGTGAADDSGLPNDRFFAVRPEGSVSTLKIQRTERGDSAVYLCASSLIRVPNTEAFFGQGTRLTVV.

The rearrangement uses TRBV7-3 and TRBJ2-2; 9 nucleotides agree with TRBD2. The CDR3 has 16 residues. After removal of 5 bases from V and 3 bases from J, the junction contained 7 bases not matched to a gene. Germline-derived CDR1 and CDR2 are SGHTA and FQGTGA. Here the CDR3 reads CASSQSGGRYTGELFF. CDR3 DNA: TGTGCCAGCAGCCAGAGCGGGGGGCGATACACCGGGGAGCTGTTTTTT.

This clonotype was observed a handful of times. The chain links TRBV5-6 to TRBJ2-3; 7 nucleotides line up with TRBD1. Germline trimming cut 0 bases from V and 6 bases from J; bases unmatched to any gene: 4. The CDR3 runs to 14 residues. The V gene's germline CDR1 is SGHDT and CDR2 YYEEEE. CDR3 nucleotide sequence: TGTGCCAGCAGCTTGGGACAGGGTTGGGATACGCAGTATTTT. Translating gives CASSLGQGWDTQYF.

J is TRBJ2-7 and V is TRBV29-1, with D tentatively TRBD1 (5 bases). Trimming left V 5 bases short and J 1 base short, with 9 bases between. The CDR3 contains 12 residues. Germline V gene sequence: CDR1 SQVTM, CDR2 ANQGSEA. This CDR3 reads CSVQPGSYEQYF. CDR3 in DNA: TGCAGCGTTCAGCCAGGGTCCTACGAGCAGTACTTC.

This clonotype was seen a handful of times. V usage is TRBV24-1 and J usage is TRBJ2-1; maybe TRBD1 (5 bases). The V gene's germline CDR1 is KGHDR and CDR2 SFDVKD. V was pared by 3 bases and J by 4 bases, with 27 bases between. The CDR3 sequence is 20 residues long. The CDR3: CATSDPEPEKGSGRYNEQFF. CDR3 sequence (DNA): TGTGCCACCAGTGATCCGGAACCAGAAAAGGGGTCCGGGCGGTACAATGAGCAGTTCTTC.

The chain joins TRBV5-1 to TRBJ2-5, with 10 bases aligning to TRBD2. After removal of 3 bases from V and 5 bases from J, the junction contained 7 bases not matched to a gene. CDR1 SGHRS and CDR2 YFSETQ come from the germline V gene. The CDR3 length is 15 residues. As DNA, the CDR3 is TGCGCCAGCAGCTCGAGGGGGACTAGCGCGGAGACCCAGTACTTC. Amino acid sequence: CASSSRGTSAETQYF.

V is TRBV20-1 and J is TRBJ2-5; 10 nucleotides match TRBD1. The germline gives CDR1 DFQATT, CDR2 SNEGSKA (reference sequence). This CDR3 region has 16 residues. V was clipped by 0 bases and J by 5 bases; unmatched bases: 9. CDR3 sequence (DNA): TGCAGTGCTAGAGACCCCCGACAGGGGGCGAGGGAGACCCAGTACTTC. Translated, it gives CSARDPRQGARETQYF.

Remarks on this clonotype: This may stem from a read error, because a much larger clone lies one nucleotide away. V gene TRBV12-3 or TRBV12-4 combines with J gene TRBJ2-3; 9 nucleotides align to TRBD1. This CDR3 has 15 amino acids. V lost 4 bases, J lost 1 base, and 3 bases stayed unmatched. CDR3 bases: TGTGCCAGCAGTTCGGGACAGGGTCGCACAGATACGCAGTATTTT. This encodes CASSSGQGRTDTQYF.

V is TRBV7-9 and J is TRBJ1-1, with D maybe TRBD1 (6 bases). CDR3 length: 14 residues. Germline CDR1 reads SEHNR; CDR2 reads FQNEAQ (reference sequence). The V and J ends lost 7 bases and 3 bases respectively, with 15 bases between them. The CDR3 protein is CASTFGGSYTEAFF. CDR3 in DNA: TGTGCCAGCACCTTCGGGGGCTCCTACACTGAAGCTTTCTTT.